The following is a TCR beta chain sequence with its context. Germline CDR1 and CDR2: SGHTA and FQGNSA. This CDR3 has 17 amino acids. With 5 bases clipped from V and 5 bases from J, the junction kept 11 bases outside the gene matches. This sample is part of a study of ipilimumab plus nivolumab after autologous stem cell transplantation. Whole-study context: The DLBCL cohort had primary refractory and relapsed disease, with 18-month progression-free survival of about 86% and 29%.

Ipilimumab, 1 mg/kg, started 14 to 28 days after autologous transplant. The method was immunoSEQ multiplex PCR; TCRdb's version includes in-frame clones alone and lacks a portion of them. The repertoire includes approximately 84,000 clones, 83% of them detected once, and less than 2.5% sits in the top ten. The sequence was collected from a male donor with diffuse large B-cell lymphoma. J is TRBJ1-6 and V is TRBV7-2; 8 bases line up with TRBD1. The sample was PBMCs, taken in a trial of ipilimumab plus nivolumab as post-transplant consolidation. The CDR3 sequence is CASSRTGLGGNNSPLHF. The CDR3 nucleotides are TGTGCCAGCAGCCGGACAGGGTTAGGAGGGAATAATTCACCCCTCCACTTT.